This T cell receptor (beta chain) is from a study of T cell responses to AZD1222 COVID-19 vaccine. Findings and caveats of the study: Regions 160-218 and 743-854 held dominance among vaccine-associated CD4 TCRs, which spanned spike. Just a handful of AZD1222 recipients were seropositive at baseline. Clonal diversity was possibly underestimated; the donors were predominantly white British and more often female.

TCRdb's table, derived via immunoSEQ multiplex PCR, lists solely in-frame clones and lacks some. The sample yields 100,000 to 150,000 clones, around 90% seen once. A word on this clone: Its target is unknown.

It was second doses at about 4 or about 12 weeks that were pooled. The sequence derives from an adult who received the AZD1222 COVID-19 vaccine. Sequencing was performed on peripheral blood, taken 28 days after the second AZD1222 dose.

Here the CDR3 reads CASSLYRARGPDEQFF. The CDR3 region has the DNA TGTGCCAGCAGCTTATATCGGGCCAGGGGGCCCGATGAGCAGTTCTTC. This chain joins TRBV7-8 and TRBJ2-1; 8 bases match TRBD1. The CDR3 loop spans 16 amino acids. Germline CDR1 reads SGHVS; CDR2 reads FQNEAQ. The V segment lost 2 bases and the J segment 8 bases; nucleotides outside the gene matches: 11.